This is a list of T cell receptor beta chains from one sample in a study of blood T cell repertoires in COVID-19. Clones were read by immunoSEQ multiplex PCR, and TCRdb kept only the in-frame ones, dropping some. The table includes about 230,000 clones, roughly 84% detected once. The sample consisted of peripheral blood. These receptor sequences come from a middle-aged man with acute or convalescent COVID-19. Both conserved end residues are part of each CDR3. A D gene is named only where the DNA matches it firmly. For some rows the clone size is stated as once, few or many, or as a class when expanded; others skip it.

>14|TRBJ1-1|NA|TRBV30|NA
TGTGCCTGGAGTCCAGCGCAGGGTAACACTGAAGCTTTCTTT
CAWSPAQGNTEAFF
>19|TRBJ2-3|NA|TRBV5-1|TRBD1
TGCGCCAGCAGCTATCAGTTGTCCGGGACAGGGATCCGCACAGATACGCAGTATTTT
CASSYQLSGTGIRTDTQYF
>14|TRBJ2-6|NA|TRBV5-1|NA
TGCGCCAGCAGCCCTCCCTCTGGGGCCAACGTCCTGACTTTC
CASSPPSGANVLTF
>14|TRBJ2-7|NA|TRBV6-6|TRBD1
TGTGCCAGCAGTTACGTACAGGGGGCGGCCGAGCAGTACTTC
CASSYVQGAAEQYF
>17|TRBJ2-7|NA|TRBV9|TRBD2
TGTGCCAGCAGCGTAGGGAGGACTAGCGAGCGGGCCTCCGAGCAGTACTTC
CASSVGRTSERASEQYF
>9|TRBJ2-1|NA|TRBV20-1|NA
TGCACTGGGGGGAATGAGCAGTTCTTC
CTGGNEQFF
>15|TRBJ2-1|NA|TRBV3-1/TRBV3-2|TRBD2
TGTGCCAGCAGCCAAAGGACTAGCGGGCCCAATGAGCAGTTCTTC
CASSQRTSGPNEQFF
>16|TRBJ2-6|few|TRBV4-2|NA
TGTGCCAGCAACCGGGATCCTCACTCTGGGGCCAACGTCCTGACTTTC
CASNRDPHSGANVLTF
>14|TRBJ1-4|NA|TRBV20-1|NA
TGCAGTGCTAGTCCGACAGGTCTTAATGAAAAACTGTTTTTT
CSASPTGLNEKLFF
>12|TRBJ2-1|NA|TRBV10-3|NA
TGTGCCATCAGCGGGAACTACAATGAGCAGTTCTTC
CAISGNYNEQFF
>15|TRBJ1-5|NA|TRBV5-6|NA
TGTGCCAGCAGCTCCTGGGGAACAGGCGATCAGCCCCAGCATTTT
CASSSWGTGDQPQHF
>16|TRBJ1-6|NA|TRBV19|TRBD1
TGTGCCAGTAGCCGTAACCGGGACAGGGGACTCCATCCCCTCCACTTT
CASSRNRDRGLHPLHF